This T cell receptor (beta chain) appears in the sequencing data of a study of blood T cell repertoires in COVID-19. The overall study: Samples representing acute and convalescent COVID-19 were sourced from the United States, Italy and Spain.

Generated by immunoSEQ multiplex PCR, the TCRdb table keeps only in-frame clones and is missing some. The table lists roughly 70,000 clones, more than 85% of them singletons, with approximately 2.8% in the top ten. Seattle's cohort entered during active infection and was followed longitudinally. The trim removed 8 bases at V and 0 bases at J, leaving 19 bases unmatched. Germline CDR1 is MNHEY and CDR2 is SMNVEV (reference sequence). The CDR3 runs 19 residues. Sequenced: peripheral blood. The clonotype comes from a man in his forties or fifties with COVID-19, enrolled during active disease. The V gene is TRBV27, the J gene TRBJ2-7, with 10 bases lining up with TRBD2. The CDR3 sequence is CASRCPLAGGDKSSYEQYV. The CDR3 nucleotides are TGTGCCAGCCGTTGCCCCTTAGCGGGAGGTGATAAAAGCTCCTACGAGCAGTACGTC.